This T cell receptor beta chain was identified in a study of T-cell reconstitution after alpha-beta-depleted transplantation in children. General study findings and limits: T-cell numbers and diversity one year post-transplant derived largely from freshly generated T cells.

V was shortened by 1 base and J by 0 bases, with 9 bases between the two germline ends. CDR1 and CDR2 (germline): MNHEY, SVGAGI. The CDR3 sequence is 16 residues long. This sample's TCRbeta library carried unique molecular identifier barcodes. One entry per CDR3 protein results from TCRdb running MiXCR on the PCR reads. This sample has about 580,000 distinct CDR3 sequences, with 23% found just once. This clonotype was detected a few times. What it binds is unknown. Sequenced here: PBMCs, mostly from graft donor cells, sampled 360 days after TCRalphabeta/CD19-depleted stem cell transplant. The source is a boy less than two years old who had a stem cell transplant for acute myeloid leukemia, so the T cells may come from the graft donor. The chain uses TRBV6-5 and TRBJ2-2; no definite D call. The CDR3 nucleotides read TGTGCCAGCAGTTACTATGGGGTCCCGAACACCGGGGAGCTGTTTTTT. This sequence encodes CASSYYGVPNTGELFF.